This T cell receptor (beta chain) was retrieved from a study of shared clonotypes between healthy human individuals. Study details: The cohort had two women and a few men, ages 18 to 49.

The CDR3 covers 14 residues. V lost 6 bases and J lost 1, with 13 bases in between. Germline CDR1 and CDR2: ENHRY and SYGVKD. Sequencing used immunoSEQ multiplex PCR; TCRdb keeps in-frame clones, though not all of them. This sample has roughly 2.5 million clones; around nine tenths occur once, and the top ten carry roughly 0.14%. Sequences were obtained from naive CD4+ T cells sorted from blood. The subset is: CD45RA+ positively selected. The TCR was taken from a man aged 18-30 years in good health. The chain uses TRBV10-3 and TRBJ2-7; no definite D call. CDR3 in DNA: TGTGCCATCAGACAGTTTGAGGCGTCCTACGAGCAGTACTTC. Its translation: CAIRQFEASYEQYF.